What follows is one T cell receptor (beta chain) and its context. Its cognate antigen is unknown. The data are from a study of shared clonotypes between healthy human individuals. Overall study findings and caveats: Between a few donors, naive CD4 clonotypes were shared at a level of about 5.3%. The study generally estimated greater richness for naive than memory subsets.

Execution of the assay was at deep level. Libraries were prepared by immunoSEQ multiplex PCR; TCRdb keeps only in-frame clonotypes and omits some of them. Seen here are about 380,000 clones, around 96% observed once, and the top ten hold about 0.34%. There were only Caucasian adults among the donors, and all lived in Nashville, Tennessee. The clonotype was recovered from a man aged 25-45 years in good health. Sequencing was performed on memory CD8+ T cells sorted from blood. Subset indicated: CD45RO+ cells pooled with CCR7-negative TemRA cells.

The CDR3 is CAWGQGGTRAFF. The CDR3 nucleotides are TGTGCCTGGGGACAGGGGGGGACAAGGGCTTTCTTT. The rearrangement links TRBV30 to TRBJ1-1; TRBD1 agrees at 10 bases. V trimming: 5 bases; J trimming: 11 bases; junction bases outside the gene matches: 8. The CDR3 covers 12 residues. Germline V lookup: CDR1 GTSNPN, CDR2 SVGIG (reference sequence).